This T cell receptor beta chain was retrieved from a study of T cell clonotyping in hematopoietic cell transplantation. Notes on the study in general: Pathologically expanded recipient clonotypes increased progressively from day 30 to day 180 as diversity fell. Few recipient clonotypes overlapped donors; over 97% were de novo at given depth.

The repertoire was sequenced with immunoSEQ multiplex PCR; TCRdb's copy has only in-frame clones and lacks some. The sample includes about 49,000 clones, about nine tenths of them seen just once. V was trimmed by 6 bases and J by 2 bases, leaving 8 bases between them. From germline, CDR1 is LNHDA and CDR2 SQIVND (reference sequence). The CDR3 loop spans 12 amino acids. About this clone: The target antigen is unknown.

Time point noted: recipient sample about 28 days before transplant, after cytoreduction. Recipients were bled about 28 days pretransplant and at posttransplant days 30, 100, 180. This sequence joins TRBV19 and TRBJ2-7; tentatively, D is TRBD2 (5 bases). This receptor was identified in a man aged 55 to 69 with biphenotypic leukemia. Some clones in this sample may be carry-over from other donors' samples. Here the sequenced sample was peripheral blood mononuclear cells, taken before stem cell transplant. CDR3 sequence: CASSGDTYEQYF. CDR3 DNA sequence: TGTGCCAGTAGCGGGGATACCTACGAGCAGTACTTC.